One T cell receptor beta chain is described in this entry. The data are from a study of shared clonotypes between healthy human individuals. CDR1 SGHRS and CDR2 YFSETQ come from the germline V gene. V lost 1 base and J lost 5; bases outside the gene matches: 7. This CDR3 comprises 15 residues. Profiling relied on immunoSEQ multiplex PCR, and the TCRdb table lists in-frame clones only, not all of them. The sample yields roughly 1,500,000 clones, about 98.5% seen once. Sample: naive CD4+ T cells sorted from blood. This sample's subset: CD45RA+ positively selected. This chain uses TRBV5-1 with TRBJ2-3; 7 bases fit TRBD2. The clonotype was recovered from a man aged 30 to 39 in good health. CDR3 sequence reads: CASSLRRELIDTQYF. The DNA for the CDR3 is TGCGCCAGCAGCTTGCGGCGGGAGCTGATAGATACGCAGTATTTT. Complete variable domain (other parts from reference TRBV5-1 and TRBJ2-3): KAGVTQTPRYLIKTRGQQVTLSCSPISGHRSVSWYQQTPGQGLQFLFEYFSETQRNKGNFPGRFSGRQFSNSRSEMNVSTLELGDSALYLCASSLRRELIDTQYFGPGTRLTVL.